This TCR beta chain came from a study of vaccination and CD4 T cells after COVID-19. Whole-study context: The post-vaccine samples came a median around 72 days after dose two (range 14 to 241).

On this clonotype itself: Its antigen remains unidentified.

Regarding the study as a whole: It was found that, in convalescent patients, 304 of 307 vaccine-specific clones were spike mono-reactive.

V shed 5 bases and J shed 8 bases, with 18 bases lying between them. In germline, CDR1 is SGHAT, CDR2 FQNNGV. The CDR3 loop spans 14 amino acids. Specified treatment: approximately nine-day PBMC culture with coronavirus spike peptide pools or control peptides (ViraFEST assay). It was before the COVID-19 pandemic (2011-2018) that the unexposed donor's CD4+ T cells were collected. Negative selection enriched CD4+ T cells from cultures at roughly 11 days. Four cold-coronavirus spikes and SARS-CoV-2 S/N served to probe CD4+ T cells taken from unexposed donors, cells permitting. The study sequenced cultured CD4+ T cell DNA using the Oncomine TCR Beta short-read assay. Cultures of CD4+ T cells served as the source for extracting genomic DNA. One entry per CDR3 protein, called by TCRdb with MiXCR from the PCR reads. The table lists thousands of distinct CDR3 sequences, 30% to 35% of them singletons.

The sequence came from a human donor in good health. This rearrangement joins TRBV11-2 to TRBJ1-2; possibly TRBD1 for D (5 bases). Sequencing used CD4+ T cells from blood, cultured in vitro. Here the CDR3 reads CASSPIKGTFGYTF. CDR3 bases: TGTGCCAGCAGCCCTATTAAGGGGACTTTCGGCTACACCTTC.